One sample yielded the 15 T cell receptor beta chains listed below, sequenced in a study of T cells after somatic rescue of genetic block. Assay: immunoSEQ multiplex PCR; the TCRdb copy retains only in-frame clones and omits some. Seen here are 110,000 or so clones, about nine tenths observed once, and the top ten hold roughly 1.5%. Input material: peripheral blood mononuclear cells (PBMCs). All receptors derive from a woman aged 18-29 years.

The rearrangement uses TRBV27 and TRBJ2-3, with TRBD2 matching 10 bases. Per the germline V gene, CDR1 is MNHEY and CDR2 is SMNVEV (reference sequence). The CDR3 loop spans 16 amino acids. The V segment lost 4 bases and the J segment 3 bases; nucleotides outside the gene matches: 7. The chain's CDR3 is CASSYSSGGATDTQYF. The DNA of the CDR3 is TGTGCCAGCAGTTATTCCAGCGGGGGGGCAACAGATACGCAGTATTTT.

V and J are TRBV7-2 and TRBJ2-3, with TRBD2 identical over 8 bases. Germline lookup yields CDR1 SGHTA and CDR2 FQGNSA. CDR3 size: 16 residues. V gave up 0 bases and J gave up 1 base; unmatched junction bases: 3. The CDR3 DNA reads TGTGCCAGCAGCTTAGCGAAGCGGGGGCGCACAGATACGCAGTATTTT. This translates into CASSLAKRGRTDTQYF.

The rearrangement joins TRBV13 to TRBJ1-1, with TRBD1 identical over 7 bases. The trim removed 4 bases at V and 0 bases at J, leaving 2 bases unmatched. In germline, CDR1 is PRHDT, CDR2 FYEKMQ (reference sequence). There are 14 residues in the CDR3. The CDR3 here is CASSSRGMNTEAFF. CDR3 DNA sequence: TGTGCCAGCAGCTCCAGGGGGATGAACACTGAAGCTTTCTTT.

CDR3 bases: TGTGCCAGCAGCTTAGGGGGGGCCCTCGAGACCCAGTACTTC. Encoded protein: CASSLGGALETQYF. The genes are TRBV11-2 and TRBJ2-5; D tentatively fits TRBD1 or TRBD2 (6 bases each). Germline V CDR1 and CDR2: SGHAT, FQNNGV. The ends were cut back, 1 base at V and 5 bases at J, with 11 bases in the middle. The CDR3 contains 14 residues.

CDR3 amino acids: CASSKGEGTNTGELFF. The CDR3, as DNA: TGTGCCAGCAGCAAAGGCGAAGGAACGAACACCGGGGAGCTGTTTTTT. The chain couples TRBV21-1 to TRBJ2-2. TRBV21-1 is reported as a pseudogene. This CDR3 has 16 amino acids.

This clone occurred once. The chain is built from TRBV28 and TRBJ2-7, with TRBD1 matching 10 bases. V was clipped by 6 bases and J by 4 bases; unmatched bases: 6. There are 14 residues in the CDR3. Per germline, CDR1 MDHEN and CDR2 SYDVKM. The CDR3: CASRSGTGVYEQYF. The CDR3 DNA is TGTGCCAGCAGGTCCGGGACAGGGGTGTACGAGCAGTACTTC.

The chain couples TRBV7-2 to TRBJ2-1; no definite D call. The germline V gene encodes CDR1 SGHTA and CDR2 FQGNSA. V lost 1 base and J lost 6, with 13 bases in between. CDR3 length equals 15 residues. The CDR3 spells CASSLGAPRLNEQFF. CDR3 bases: TGTGCCAGCAGCTTAGGGGCCCCCCGGCTCAATGAGCAGTTCTTC.

The gene calls are TRBV5-6 and TRBJ2-3, with a possible D match to TRBD1 (6 bases). CDR3 length: 15 amino acids. The ends were cut back, 1 base at V and 5 bases at J, with 14 bases in the middle. Germline V gene lookup returns CDR1 SGHDT and CDR2 YYEEEE. The CDR3 DNA is TGTGCCAGCAGCTTGCTCACAGGGTATAAAGATACGCAGTATTTT. Translating it yields CASSLLTGYKDTQYF.

V usage is TRBV5-1 and J usage is TRBJ2-2, with 9 bases aligning to TRBD2. The CDR3 extends over 16 amino acids. The ends lost 4 bases at V and 1 base at J; junction bases unmatched: 5. CDR1 is SGHRS and CDR2 is YFSETQ in the germline V gene. Here the CDR3 reads CASSDERGVNTGELFF. The CDR3 coding sequence is TGCGCCAGCAGCGATGAGCGGGGGGTGAACACCGGGGAGCTGTTTTTT. The full variable domain, completed using reference TRBV5-1 and TRBJ2-2, is KAGVTQTPRYLIKTRGQQVTLSCSPISGHRSVSWYQQTPGQGLQFLFEYFSETQRNKGNFPGRFSGRQFSNSRSEMNVSTLELGDSALYLCASSDERGVNTGELFFGEGSRLTVL.

The CDR3 region is CASSRGVAGGNQETQYF. Here the CDR3 DNA reads TGTGCCAGCAGCCGCGGGGTAGCGGGGGGAAACCAAGAGACCCAGTACTTC. J is TRBJ2-5 and V is TRBV9; TRBD2 aligns across 10 bases. Germline trimming cut 4 bases from V and 0 bases from J; bases unmatched to any gene: 9. The CDR3 spans 17 residues. Per the germline V gene, CDR1 is SGDLS and CDR2 is YYNGEE.

The chain joins TRBV30 to TRBJ1-3; no clear D gene. V was trimmed by 5 bases and J by 1 base, leaving 3 bases between them. Germline CDR1 is GTSNPN and CDR2 is SVGIG (reference sequence). The CDR3 totals 11 residues. The CDR3 sequence: CAWDSGNTIYF. The CDR3 DNA is TGTGCCTGGGATTCTGGAAACACCATATATTTT.

V usage is TRBV6-4 and J usage is TRBJ2-4; TRBD2 aligns across 7 bases. The CDR3 runs to 14 residues. Germline CDR1 is MRHNA and CDR2 is SNTAGT. Trimming cost V 2 bases and J 9 bases; bases outside gene matches: 7. The CDR3 DNA reads TGTGCCAGCAGTGACCACCCGGGAGGATCCATTCAGTACTTC. Translating gives CASSDHPGGSIQYF.

This chain uses TRBV11-2 with TRBJ2-7; D ambiguous. CDR3 size: 13 residues. Deletions cut 5 bases from V and 2 bases from J, with 10 bases between. CDR1 is SGHAT and CDR2 is FQNNGV in the germline V gene. The DNA of the CDR3 is TGTGCCAGCAGCCCTAGGCCCGCCTACGAGCAGTACTTC. Translating it yields CASSPRPAYEQYF.

The chain is built from TRBV6-5 and TRBJ1-2, with 8 bases lining up with TRBD1. Germline assignment: CDR1 MNHEY and CDR2 SVGAGI. The CDR3 is 12 residues long. Trimming removed 7 bases from V and 8 bases from J; junction bases left unmatched: 6. CDR3 in amino acids: CASNQQGVGYTF. CDR3 bases: TGTGCCAGCAACCAACAGGGGGTAGGCTACACCTTC.

Comment on this clone: No conserved phenylalanine or tryptophan is present at the end of the CDR3, so a read error is the likely explanation. The chain joins TRBV7-8 to TRBJ1-6, with 7 bases identical to TRBD1. The J segment lost 7 bases and the V segment lost 1 base, leaving 16 bases of the junction unmatched. Germline CDR1 is SGHVS and CDR2 is FQNEAQ. This CDR3 has 19 residues. The CDR3 sequence is CASSLGRYRDSDTNSPLHL. The CDR3 DNA is TGTGCCAGCAGCTTAGGCCGTTATCGGGACAGCGACACAAATTCACCCCTCCACCTT.